A selection of T cell receptor beta chains follows, all from one sample in a study of blood T cells in healthy people across ages. TCRdb recomputed calls from the 5' RACE reads with MiXCR, one row per CDR3 protein. The sample lists 800,000 to 950,000 distinct CDR3 sequences, almost 30% seen once, with more than 8.5% in the top ten. The same specimen was also included in a second study, on T cells of mothers and their children.

Sequencing was performed on blood. Receptors were obtained from a woman aged 40 to 50 in good health. Each CDR3 is given with its conserved first and last residue. D genes are given only for firm matches. Some rows have no size entry. The others give once, few or many, or a class for an expanded clone.

v_gene,d_gene,j_gene,abundance,CDR3nt,CDR3aa
TRBV20-1,TRBD1,TRBJ1-4,-,TGCAGTGCTAGCGACAGGGACAATGAAAAACTGTTTTTT,CSASDRDNEKLFF
TRBV6-2/TRBV6-3,-,TRBJ1-2,-,TGTGCCAGCAGTAAAAACAGAAACTATGGCTACACCTTC,CASSKNRNYGYTF
TRBV19,TRBD1,TRBJ2-1,-,TGTGCCAGTAGTGCCGGGGACAGTACCTACAATGAGCAGTTCTTC,CASSAGDSTYNEQFF
TRBV4-1,-,TRBJ2-7,many,TGCGCCAGCAGTTTCCAGGGCCTTAACCCCTACGAGCAGTACTTC,CASSFQGLNPYEQYF
TRBV12-3/TRBV12-4,-,TRBJ2-2,few,TGTGCCAGCAGTTCCCAGGAGAACTGGGAGCTGTTTTTT,CASSSQENWELFF
TRBV7-9,TRBD2,TRBJ2-5,many,TGTGCCAGCAGCACCTCTAGCGGTCAAGGGGAGACCCAGTACTTC,CASSTSSGQGETQYF
TRBV27,-,TRBJ2-5,few,TGTGCCAGCAGTTTAAGGGGGGGGCACTATCAGTACTTC,CASSLRGGHYQYF
TRBV20-1,-,TRBJ2-1,few,TGCAGTGCTAGTCTGGGGGCCGGGGTGAATGAGCAGTTCTTC,CSASLGAGVNEQFF
TRBV28,-,TRBJ2-7,-,TGTGCCAGCAGCCCCCCCCTCATCGGGGAGCAGTACTTC,CASSPPLIGEQYF
TRBV7-9,-,TRBJ2-5,-,TGTGCCGGCAGCTTAGCTCCGGACAGAATGTACCAAGAGACCCAGTACTTC,CAGSLAPDRMYQETQYF
TRBV28,TRBD2,TRBJ2-1,few,TGTGCCAGCAGTCCACTAGCGGGGGGTTGGAATGGGCAGTTCTTC,CASSPLAGGWNGQFF
TRBV28,-,TRBJ2-1,few,TGTGCCAGCAGTTTCCCTGCCGGACAGTTCCCACCCAACATGTACAATGAGCAGTTCTTC,CASSFPAGQFPPNMYNEQFF
TRBV7-2,TRBD1,TRBJ2-5,few,TGTGCCAGCGGATACAGGGGGCGGGAAGAGACCCAGTACTTC,CASGYRGREETQYF
TRBV29-1,-,TRBJ2-4,few,TGCAGCGCCTACCAGGGGACCTCCTACAATGAGCAGTACTTC,CSAYQGTSYNEQYF
TRBV7-2,-,TRBJ1-1,few,TGTGCCAGCAGCTATAGGGGGGGTCCCATGAACACTGAAGCTTTCTTT,CASSYRGGPMNTEAFF
TRBV2,-,TRBJ2-1,-,TGTGCCAGCAGTGGGGGGGCCCGATCCTACAATGAGCAGTTCTTC,CASSGGARSYNEQFF
TRBV7-9,TRBD1,TRBJ1-2,-,TGTGCCAGCAGCCCTAGGACAGGGGAGTATGGCTACACCTTC,CASSPRTGEYGYTF
TRBV5-1,TRBD1,TRBJ1-2,many,TGCGCCAGCAGCTGGGACAGGGAAGGCTACACCTTC,CASSWDREGYTF
TRBV11-2,TRBD1,TRBJ2-5,-,TGTGCCAGCAGCTTAGACGCTGGTCAGGGGGTGACCCAGTACTTC,CASSLDAGQGVTQYF
TRBV7-2,TRBD1,TRBJ2-4,many,TGTGCCAGCAGCCCGTGGACAGGACTAGCCAAAAACATTCAGTACTTC,CASSPWTGLAKNIQYF
TRBV7-9,-,TRBJ1-1,-,TGTGCCAGCAGCATCGGACAGCTTCCTTCGCTGAACCTTCGGGCTTTCTTT,CASSIGQLPSLNLRAFF
TRBV12-3/TRBV12-4,TRBD2,TRBJ2-2,-,TGTGCCAGCAGTTCCCTGACTAGCGGGGGGCCGAACACCGGGGAGCTGTTTTTT,CASSSLTSGGPNTGELFF
TRBV5-1,-,TRBJ1-2,-,TGCACCAGTGCGGTCGGGGATAACTATGGCTACACCTTC,CTSAVGDNYGYTF
TRBV20-1,-,TRBJ2-1,many,TGCAGTGCCTCGGCAGGGATGAATGAGCAGTTCTTC,CSASAGMNEQFF
TRBV20-1,-,TRBJ2-2,-,TGCAGTGTGGCGCCCTTTGACGGGGAGCTGTTTTTT,CSVAPFDGELFF
TRBV12-3/TRBV12-4,-,TRBJ2-3,-,TGTGCCAGCCGGGTCCCCACAGATGCGCAGTATTTT,CASRVPTDAQYF
TRBV29-1,TRBD2,TRBJ2-4,-,TGCAGCGAGCGGGAAGAAGGAACCAAAAACATTCAGTACTTC,CSEREEGTKNIQYF
TRBV6-5,-,TRBJ1-2,-,TGTGCCAGCATTCACAGGGTCCCTTGGTATGGCTACACCTTC,CASIHRVPWYGYTF
TRBV29-1,TRBD1,TRBJ2-3,many,TGCAGCGCAGGACAGGGGCTGGCAGATACGCAGTATTTT,CSAGQGLADTQYF
TRBV20-1,-,TRBJ2-1,many,TGCAGTGCTAGAGTATGGGGCAGAATGGATGAGCAGTTCTTC,CSARVWGRMDEQFF
TRBV7-6,-,TRBJ2-3,few,TGTGCCAGCGCTGATCTTGGCCGGGGCCCTAGCACAGATACGCAGTATTTT,CASADLGRGPSTDTQYF
TRBV6-4,-,TRBJ1-1,-,TGTACCAGCTTTAACGGCTCGGGGGGTACGAACACTGAAGCTTTCTTT,CTSFNGSGGTNTEAFF
TRBV14,-,TRBJ1-4,-,TGTGCCAGCAGCCAGGACTTACTGCGGGAAAAACTGTTTTTT,CASSQDLLREKLFF
TRBV7-9,-,TRBJ1-4,few,TGTGCCAGCAGCTTACCAGGGGCAGCTAATGAAAAACTGTTTTTT,CASSLPGAANEKLFF
TRBV20-1,TRBD1,TRBJ1-1,-,TGCAGTGCGAGACAGGGGGCGTGCACTGAAGCTTTCTTT,CSARQGACTEAFF
TRBV7-9,-,TRBJ2-1,few,TGTGCCAGCGATTTACTCGGGGGATGGGCTAGGAATGAGCAGTTCTTC,CASDLLGGWARNEQFF
TRBV20-1,-,TRBJ2-5,many,TGCAGTGCTAGGAGTCAGGGAGAGACCCAGTACTTC,CSARSQGETQYF
TRBV18,-,TRBJ2-7,-,TGTGCCAGCTCTCAGGACACGCTCTACGAGCAGTACTTC,CASSQDTLYEQYF
TRBV4-3,-,TRBJ2-7,many,TGCGCCAGCAGCCAAGATTTGGGAAGCTCCTACGAGCAGTACTTC,CASSQDLGSSYEQYF
TRBV11-1,-,TRBJ1-1,-,TGTGCCAGCAGCTTAAACCGGCCTAATGAAGCTTTCTTT,CASSLNRPNEAFF